What follows are 6 T cell receptor beta chains derived from one specimen sequenced in a study of regulatory T cells in long-lasting Graves disease. Sample time point: persistent/refractory GD, antithyroid drugs over 5 years with positive TRAb. There was RNA extracted from PBMCs, and the TCR library was made from it. Arm-PCR of CDR3 regions with iRepertoire HTBI primers generated TCR beta libraries. TCRdb re-derived calls from the multiplex PCR reads in MiXCR, one entry per CDR3 protein. The sample records roughly 450,000 distinct CDR3 sequences, around 21% being singletons. The sample here was peripheral blood mononuclear cells (PBMCs), taken when the disease was refractory, from a patient treated with antithyroid drugs. All receptors derive from a female donor with Graves disease.

This clonotype was seen repeatedly, ten times or more. Here the CDR3 reads CASSKEEYEQYF. In DNA, the CDR3 is TGTGCCAGCAGTAAGGAGGAGTACGAGCAGTACTTC. This chain links TRBV2 with TRBJ2-7, with a weak D call TRBD2 (5 bases). Trimming removed 5 bases at V and 4 bases at J, with 9 bases between. From germline, CDR1 is SNHLY and CDR2 FYNNEI. The CDR3 contains 12 residues.

The chain links TRBV25-1 to TRBJ2-7, with 10 nucleotides matching TRBD1. V trimming: 1 base; J trimming: 3 bases; junction bases outside the gene matches: 6. CDR1 is MGHDK and CDR2 is SYGVNS in the germline V gene. This CDR3 has 16 amino acids. As DNA, the CDR3 is TGTGCCAGCAGTGAATTCTCCGGGACAGGGGACTACGAGCAGTACTTC. This codes for CASSEFSGTGDYEQYF.

Regarding this clonotype: Compared with germline, one end of the junction differs, possibly owing to a read error. This sequence joins TRBV4-2 and TRBJ2-5; either TRBD1 or TRBD2 may supply D (6 bases each). There are 14 residues in the CDR3. CDR1 is LGHNA, CDR2 YNFKEQ, per germline. The CDR3 region has the DNA TGTGCCTGCAGCCGGGACGGGGGCTTGTGGACCCAGTACTTC. It yields the protein CACSRDGGLWTQYF.

This clonotype was recorded at least ten times. This sequence joins TRBV12-3 or TRBV12-4 and TRBJ1-5; no definite D call. Trimming cost V 8 bases and J 3 bases, with 17 bases left between them. This CDR3 has 15 amino acids. This chain's CDR3 is CASRPRTLINQPQHF. The CDR3 nucleotides read TGTGCCAGCCGTCCGAGGACCCTCATCAATCAGCCCCAGCATTTT.

This clonotype was seen many times. This sequence joins TRBV24-1 and TRBJ2-5; 13 nucleotides agree with TRBD2. Germline-derived CDR1 and CDR2 are KGHDR and SFDVKD. Unmatched junction bases numbered 4, after V lost 4 bases and J lost 3 bases. The CDR3 is made up of 16 amino acids. The CDR3 protein is CATSDRTSGSKETQYF. CDR3 DNA: TGTGCCACCAGTGACCGGACTAGCGGGAGTAAAGAGACCCAGTACTTC.

The chain couples TRBV18 to TRBJ2-7, with TRBD2 identical over 9 bases. Looked up from germline, CDR1 is KGHSH and CDR2 is LQKENI. The CDR3 is 16 residues long. V dropped 2 bases and J dropped 2; count of bases not matched to a gene: 7. The CDR3 DNA is TGTGCCAGCTCACCAGGGCAGGTAGCGGGAGCCTACGAGCAGTACTTC. It translates to CASSPGQVAGAYEQYF.